The T cell receptor beta chain described here comes from a study of cytomegalovirus exposure and HLA in healthy donors. Study results and limitations: Investigators reported 164 TCR beta chains as tied to cytomegalovirus.

The PCR employed 60 Vbeta primers together with 13 Jbeta primers. Profiled with immunoSEQ multiplex PCR; TCRdb holds only in-frame clones, not every one. The profile shows 170,000 or so clones, about four fifths of them singletons. Notes on this clone: Its antigen is still unknown.

The V and J ends lost 3 bases and 7 bases, in that order; junction bases with no gene match: 20. Germline CDR1 and CDR2: SEHNR and FQNEAQ (reference sequence). This CDR3 is built from 19 residues. The genes are TRBV7-9 and TRBJ2-7, with 11 bases fitting TRBD2. This clonotype originated in a man aged 30 to 45 in good health and CMV-seropositive. The sample taken for sequencing was PBMCs. The CDR3 reads CASSFPTATALAGDSEQYF. The CDR3 DNA reads TGTGCCAGCAGCTTCCCAACCGCGACAGCACTAGCGGGAGATAGTGAGCAGTACTTC.